These 8 T cell receptor beta chains originate from one sample sequenced in a study of blood T cells in healthy people across ages. Primers used in a second PCR of about 7 to 12 cycles were a sample-barcoded 5' primer and a J-beta primer mix. TCRdb used MiXCR to reprocess the 5' RACE reads, holding one entry per CDR3 protein. The repertoire holds 1.5 million to 2 million distinct CDR3 sequences, roughly 49% seen once, with 2.1% in the top ten. The source material was blood. The receptors were gathered from a woman in her forties in good health.

J is TRBJ2-1 and V is TRBV3-1; TRBD1 might be the D (5 bases). The V gene's germline CDR1 is LGHDT and CDR2 YNNKEL (reference sequence). V gave up 5 bases and J gave up 6 bases, with 20 bases separating them. This CDR3 region has 16 residues. The CDR3 reads CASSDIGPSGANEQFF. Written as DNA, the CDR3 is TGTGCCAGCAGCGACATCGGGCCATCTGGGGCCAATGAGCAGTTCTTC.

The chain uses TRBV28 and TRBJ1-2; 8 nucleotides match TRBD1. J gave up 3 bases and V 1 base, and 7 bases lay outside the gene matches. Per germline, CDR1 MDHEN and CDR2 SYDVKM. The CDR3 is 16 residues long. CDR3 DNA sequence: TGTGCCAGCAGTTTATACAACAGGGGGGAGGACTATGGCTACACCTTC. This encodes CASSLYNRGEDYGYTF.

This chain connects TRBV2 to TRBJ2-7; TRBD1 or TRBD2 may be the D gene (5 bases each). The CDR3 totals 15 residues. The V and J ends lost 4 bases and 0 bases respectively, with 13 bases between them. The germline gives CDR1 SNHLY, CDR2 FYNNEI. This CDR3 reads CASSGRGANSYEQYF. DNA for the CDR3: TGTGCCAGCAGTGGGAGAGGGGCGAACTCCTACGAGCAGTACTTC.

The gene calls are TRBV7-2 and TRBJ2-5, with unresolved D. The ends were cut back, 0 bases at V and 2 bases at J, with 16 bases in the middle. The CDR3 spans 17 residues. CDR1 SGHTA and CDR2 FQGNSA come from the germline V gene. The CDR3 nucleotides read TGTGCCAGCAGCTTAGCGCTATACCGCTCGGATCAAGAGACCCAGTACTTC. This encodes CASSLALYRSDQETQYF.

The chain joins TRBV6-5 to TRBJ2-4, with 7 bases identical to TRBD1. Near its end, the DNA agrees better with TRBJ2-7, so the J call may be wrong. The CDR3 contains 17 residues. The germline V gene has CDR1 MNHEY and CDR2 SVGAGI. DNA of the CDR3: TGTGCCAGCAGTTACGGGCAGGGGGTCTCGTGGATCTACGAGCAGTACTTC. Translation gives CASSYGQGVSWIYEQYF.

This clonotype was counted between two and nine times. This chain connects TRBV10-3 to TRBJ2-1; D perhaps matches TRBD1 (6 bases). Germline V gene sequence: CDR1 ENHRY, CDR2 SYGVKD. CDR3 length: 12 amino acids. Trimming shortened V by 5 bases and J by 7 bases, and 9 bases separated the two germline ends. CDR3 residues: CAISFQGNEQFF. The CDR3 DNA sequence: TGTGCCATCAGTTTCCAGGGGAATGAGCAGTTCTTC.

This clonotype has only a few counts. The rearrangement links TRBV28 to TRBJ2-7; a weak D match, TRBD1 (6 bases). CDR3 length: 13 amino acids. Trimming took 8 bases from V and 4 from J, leaving 15 bases between them. Germline V CDR1 and CDR2: MDHEN, SYDVKM. The CDR3 loop is CASGIPTGYEQYF. The CDR3 nucleotides are TGTGCCAGCGGAATTCCGACAGGTTACGAGCAGTACTTC.

In nucleotides, the CDR3 is TGCAGTGCTAGAGATCCAAGACAGGGTGGAAACTACGAGCAGTACTTC. Amino acid sequence: CSARDPRQGGNYEQYF. V gene TRBV20-1 combines with J gene TRBJ2-4, with TRBD1 matching 7 bases. The DNA end lines up better with TRBJ2-7; the J call may be wrong. The CDR3 totals 16 residues. Germline lookup yields CDR1 DFQATT and CDR2 SNEGSKA (reference sequence).